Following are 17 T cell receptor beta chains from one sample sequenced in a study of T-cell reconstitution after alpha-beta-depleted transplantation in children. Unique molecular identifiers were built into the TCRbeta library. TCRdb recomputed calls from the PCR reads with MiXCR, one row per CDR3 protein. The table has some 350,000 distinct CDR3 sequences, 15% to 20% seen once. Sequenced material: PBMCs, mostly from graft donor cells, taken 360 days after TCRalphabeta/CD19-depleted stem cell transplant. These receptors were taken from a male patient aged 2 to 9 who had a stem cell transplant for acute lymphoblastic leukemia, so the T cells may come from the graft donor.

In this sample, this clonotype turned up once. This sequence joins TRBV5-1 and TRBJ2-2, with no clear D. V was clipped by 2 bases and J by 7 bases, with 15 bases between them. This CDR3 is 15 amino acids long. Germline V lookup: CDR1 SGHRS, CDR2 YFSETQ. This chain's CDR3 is CASSFFAPADGELFF. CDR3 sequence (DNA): TGCGCCAGCAGCTTTTTCGCCCCGGCGGACGGGGAGCTGTTTTTT.

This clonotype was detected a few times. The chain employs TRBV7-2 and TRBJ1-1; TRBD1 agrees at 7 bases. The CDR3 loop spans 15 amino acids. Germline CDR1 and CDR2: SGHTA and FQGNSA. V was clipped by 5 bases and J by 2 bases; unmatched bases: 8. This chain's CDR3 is CASSLRTGLNTEAFF. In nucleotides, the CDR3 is TGTGCCAGCAGCCTACGGACAGGACTAAACACTGAAGCTTTCTTT.

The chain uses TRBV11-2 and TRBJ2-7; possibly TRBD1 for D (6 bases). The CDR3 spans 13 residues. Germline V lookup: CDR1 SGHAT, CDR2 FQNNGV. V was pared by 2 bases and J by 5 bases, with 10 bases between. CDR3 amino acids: CASSLSGADEQYF. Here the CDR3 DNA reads TGTGCCAGCAGCTTATCAGGGGCGGACGAGCAGTACTTC.

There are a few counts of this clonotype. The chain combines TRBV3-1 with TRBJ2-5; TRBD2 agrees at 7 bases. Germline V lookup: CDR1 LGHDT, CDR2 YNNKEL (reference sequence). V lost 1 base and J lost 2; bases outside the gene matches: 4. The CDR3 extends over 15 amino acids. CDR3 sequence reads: CASSQASSGQETQYF. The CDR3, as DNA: TGTGCCAGCAGCCAAGCGTCTAGCGGTCAAGAGACCCAGTACTTC.

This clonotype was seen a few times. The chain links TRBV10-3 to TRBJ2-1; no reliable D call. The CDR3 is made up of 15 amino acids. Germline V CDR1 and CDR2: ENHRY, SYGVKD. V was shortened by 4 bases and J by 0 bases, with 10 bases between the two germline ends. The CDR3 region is CAISGGVFSYNEQFF. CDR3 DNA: TGTGCCATCAGTGGAGGCGTCTTCTCCTACAATGAGCAGTTCTTC.

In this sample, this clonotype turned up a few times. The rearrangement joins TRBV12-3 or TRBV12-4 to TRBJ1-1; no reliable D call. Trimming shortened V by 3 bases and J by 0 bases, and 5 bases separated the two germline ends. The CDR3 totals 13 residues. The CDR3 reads CASSFIMNTEAFF. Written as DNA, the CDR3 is TGTGCCAGCAGTTTTATCATGAACACTGAAGCTTTCTTT.

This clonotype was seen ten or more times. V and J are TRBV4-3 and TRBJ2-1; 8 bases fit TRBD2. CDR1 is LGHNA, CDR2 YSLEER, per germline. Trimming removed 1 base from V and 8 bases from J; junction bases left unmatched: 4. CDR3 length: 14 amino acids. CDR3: CASSQGTSWDEQFF. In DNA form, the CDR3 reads TGCGCCAGCAGCCAAGGGACTAGCTGGGATGAGCAGTTCTTC.

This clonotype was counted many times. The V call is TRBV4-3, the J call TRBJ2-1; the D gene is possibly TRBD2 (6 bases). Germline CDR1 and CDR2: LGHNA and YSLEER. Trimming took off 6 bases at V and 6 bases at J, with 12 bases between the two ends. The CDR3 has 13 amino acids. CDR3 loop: CASRRLGVNEQFF. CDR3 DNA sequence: TGCGCCAGCAGGCGACTAGGGGTCAATGAGCAGTTCTTC.

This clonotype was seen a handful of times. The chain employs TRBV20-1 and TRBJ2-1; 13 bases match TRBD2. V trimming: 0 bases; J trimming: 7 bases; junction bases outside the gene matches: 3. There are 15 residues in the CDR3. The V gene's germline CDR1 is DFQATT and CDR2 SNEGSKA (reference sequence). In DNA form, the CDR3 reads TGCAGTGCTAGAGATTCGACTAGCGGGAGGAATGAGCAGTTCTTC. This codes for CSARDSTSGRNEQFF.

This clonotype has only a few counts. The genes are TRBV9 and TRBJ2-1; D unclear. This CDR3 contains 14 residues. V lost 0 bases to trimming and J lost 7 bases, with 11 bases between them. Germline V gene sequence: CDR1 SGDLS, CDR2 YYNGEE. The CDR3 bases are TGTGCCAGCAGCGTAGCCCGACTTTCGAATGAGCAGTTCTTC. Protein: CASSVARLSNEQFF.

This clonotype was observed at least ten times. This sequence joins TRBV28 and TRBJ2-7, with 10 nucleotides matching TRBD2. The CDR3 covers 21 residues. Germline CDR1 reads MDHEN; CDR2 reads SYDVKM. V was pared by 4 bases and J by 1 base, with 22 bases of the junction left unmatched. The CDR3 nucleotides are TGTGCCAGCAGTTCATACCGCCTAGCGGGAGACCAAGCGCAACAGTCCTACGAGCAGTACTTC. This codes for CASSSYRLAGDQAQQSYEQYF.

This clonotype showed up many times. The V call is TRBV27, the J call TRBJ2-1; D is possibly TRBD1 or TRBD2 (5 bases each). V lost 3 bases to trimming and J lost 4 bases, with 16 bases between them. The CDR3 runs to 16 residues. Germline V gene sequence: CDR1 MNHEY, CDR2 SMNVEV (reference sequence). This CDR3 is CASSFLTAEGYNEQFF. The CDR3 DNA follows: TGTGCCAGCAGTTTTCTGACGGCTGAGGGGTACAATGAGCAGTTCTTC.

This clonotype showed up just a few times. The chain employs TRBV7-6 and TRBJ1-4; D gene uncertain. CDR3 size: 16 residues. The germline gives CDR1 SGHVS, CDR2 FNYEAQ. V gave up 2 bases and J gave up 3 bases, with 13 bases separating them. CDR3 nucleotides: TGTGCCAGCAGCTTAACGCCCATCGGGGCTAATGAAAAACTGTTTTTT. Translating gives CASSLTPIGANEKLFF.

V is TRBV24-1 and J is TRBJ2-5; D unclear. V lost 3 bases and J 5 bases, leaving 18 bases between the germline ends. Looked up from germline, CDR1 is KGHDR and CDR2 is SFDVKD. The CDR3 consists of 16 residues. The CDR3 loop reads CATSDPYTLLGETQYF. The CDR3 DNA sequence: TGTGCCACCAGTGATCCGTATACACTTTTAGGGGAGACCCAGTACTTC.

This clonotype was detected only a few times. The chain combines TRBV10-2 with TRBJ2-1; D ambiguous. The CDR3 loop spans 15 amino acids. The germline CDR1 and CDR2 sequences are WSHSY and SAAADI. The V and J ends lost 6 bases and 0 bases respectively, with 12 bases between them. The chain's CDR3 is CASSQMWGSYNEQFF. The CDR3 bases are TGCGCCAGCAGCCAAATGTGGGGCTCCTACAATGAGCAGTTCTTC.

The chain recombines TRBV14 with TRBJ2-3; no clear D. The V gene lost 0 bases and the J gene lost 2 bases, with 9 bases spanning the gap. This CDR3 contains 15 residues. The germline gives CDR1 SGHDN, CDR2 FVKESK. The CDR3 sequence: CASSQELRPTDTQYF. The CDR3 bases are TGTGCCAGCAGCCAAGAGCTACGACCCACAGATACGCAGTATTTT.

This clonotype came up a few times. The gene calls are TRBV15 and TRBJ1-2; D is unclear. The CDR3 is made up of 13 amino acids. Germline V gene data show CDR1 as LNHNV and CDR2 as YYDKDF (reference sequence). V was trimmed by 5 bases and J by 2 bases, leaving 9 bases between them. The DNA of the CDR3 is TGTGCCACCAGCGGCGGCCAGAACTATGGCTACACCTTC. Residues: CATSGGQNYGYTF.